This TCR beta chain is drawn from a study of human T cells and chemical hapten exposure. Background on the study: Researchers reported sensitizing a roughly 2 cm by roughly 2 cm upper inner arm skin site with 2% DPC. The study, taken as a whole, reports: Given that the donors had alopecia, their immune response may differ from that seen in healthy people. No shift was seen in TCRs above 1 in 1000 frequency with DPC sensitization.

This clonotype has more than one count but fewer than ten. Antigen specificity is unknown. TCRdb analysed the RACE reads with MiXCR anew, one entry per CDR3 protein. The table records about 64,000 distinct CDR3 sequences, about 11% of them present only once. Time point reported: patch test 3, about 24 weeks after DPC sensitization. The treatment: therapeutic diphenylcyclopropenone sensitization with weekly scalp DPC. Germline V CDR1 and CDR2: SGHNT, YYREEE (reference sequence). The CDR3 loop spans 17 amino acids. J gave up 7 bases and V 3 bases, and 15 bases lay outside the gene matches. This TCR was sampled from a woman younger than 45 with alopecia areata. Some clones in this sample may be carry-over from other donors' samples. The sample in question was whole blood, obtained in connection with sensitization to the hapten diphenylcyclopropenone (DPC). This rearrangement joins TRBV5-4 to TRBJ2-7, with TRBD2 matching over 11 bases. The CDR3 DNA follows: TGTGCCAGCAGCTCGGACGGACTAGCGGGTCCCCATGGGGAGCAGTACTTC. It is translated as CASSSDGLAGPHGEQYF.